The 24 T cell receptor beta chains below come from one sample, sequenced in a study of coeliac disease. Sequencing used immunoSEQ multiplex PCR; TCRdb keeps in-frame clones, though not all of them. The repertoire holds about 4,100 clones, less than 70% seen once, with about 14% in the top ten. Their recognized antigens are unknown. The study's findings and limits: Control samples showed higher TRB and TRG clonality than intraepithelial and lamina propria samples in active celiac disease.

Input material: intraepithelial lymphocytes from the gut. Source of these receptors: a woman between 18 and 29 years old with active celiac disease.

In this sample, this clone turned up a few times. The V call is TRBV25-1, the J call TRBJ1-6, with D possibly being TRBD1 (6 bases). Trimming left V 6 bases short and J 10 bases short, with 13 bases between. The CDR3 extends over 13 amino acids. The germline CDR1 and CDR2 sequences are MGHDK and SYGVNS. The CDR3 region has the DNA TGTGCCAGCAGAACAGGGATGGTATCACCCCTCCACTTT. Amino acid sequence: CASRTGMVSPLHF.

The chain couples TRBV9 to TRBJ2-2, with D uncertain. Germline V lookup: CDR1 SGDLS, CDR2 YYNGEE. The CDR3 extends over 14 amino acids. The V gene lost 0 bases and the J gene lost 7 bases, with 10 bases spanning the gap. In DNA, the CDR3 is TGTGCCAGCAGCGTAGGGTCTTATAGCGGGGAGCTGTTTTTT. It translates to CASSVGSYSGELFF.

This clone was picked up a small number of times. The chain joins TRBV4-2 to TRBJ2-2; TRBD2 agrees at 14 bases. The V gene end was trimmed by 4 bases and the J gene end by 6 bases; junction bases not matched to a gene: 16. The CDR3 totals 20 residues. From germline, CDR1 is LGHNA and CDR2 YNFKEQ. The CDR3 bases are TGTGCCAGCAGCCTCATCCTACCGGGACGACTAGCGGGGGGGCCCGGGGAGCTGTTTTTT. Translating gives CASSLILPGRLAGGPGELFF.

The chain uses TRBV4-2 and TRBJ2-2; the D gene is possibly TRBD2 (5 bases). The CDR3 loop spans 14 amino acids. V gave up 0 bases and J gave up 6 bases, with 8 bases separating them. The germline V gene encodes CDR1 LGHNA and CDR2 YNFKEQ. CDR3 sequence (DNA): TGTGCCAGCAGCCAAGATCCGGGATCCGGGGAGCTGTTTTTT. Encoded protein: CASSQDPGSGELFF.

The rearrangement joins TRBV29-1 to TRBJ2-1; 15 positions agree with TRBD2. Germline V gives CDR1 SQVTM, CDR2 ANQGSEA. This CDR3 contains 15 residues. Trimming cost V 6 bases and J 5 bases; bases outside gene matches: 5. The CDR3 reads CSVGTSGGYHNEQFF. The CDR3 coding sequence is TGCAGCGTGGGGACTAGCGGGGGGTATCACAATGAGCAGTTCTTC.

DNA for the CDR3: TGTGCCAGCAGCTTAGAGGGGGGGCGCAGCACTGAAGCTTTCTTT. Translating it yields CASSLEGGRSTEAFF. The chain carries TRBV11-1 and TRBJ1-1, with TRBD1 as a possible D gene (6 bases). This CDR3 is 15 amino acids long. Germline CDR1 SGHAT, CDR2 FQDESV (reference sequence). Trimming shortened V by 1 base and J by 4 bases, and 13 bases separated the two germline ends.

The J gene is TRBJ1-2, the V gene TRBV28; 7 nucleotides line up with TRBD1. The CDR3 contains 14 residues. Germline CDR1 reads MDHEN; CDR2 reads SYDVKM. The V gene end was trimmed by 3 bases and the J gene end by 8 bases; junction bases not matched to a gene: 9. CDR3 nucleotide sequence: TGTGCCAGCAGTTTGGGACAGCCCAGCCGCGGCTACACCTTC. Protein product: CASSLGQPSRGYTF.

The J gene is TRBJ1-1, the V gene TRBV7-8; a possible D gene is TRBD1 (5 bases). CDR1 and CDR2 from the germline V gene are SGHVS and FQNEAQ. This CDR3 region has 13 residues. The germline V and J ends were trimmed by 4 bases and 10 bases, with 16 bases remaining between them. CDR3 amino acids: CASSSGGVSGAFF. DNA of the CDR3: TGTGCCAGCAGCTCGGGGGGAGTTTCAGGAGCTTTCTTT. Based on the CDR3 plus reference TRBV7-8 and TRBJ1-1, the full variable domain is GAGVSQSPRYKVAKRGQDVALRCDPISGHVSLFWYQQALGQGPEFLTYFQNEAQLDKSGLPSDRFFAERPEGSVSTLKIQRTQQEDSAVYLCASSSGGVSGAFFGQGTRLTVV.

The rearrangement uses TRBV13 and TRBJ2-3, with D possibly matching TRBD1 (6 bases). The CDR3 contains 16 residues. V lost 5 bases and J lost 0, with 15 bases in between. The germline V gene encodes CDR1 PRHDT and CDR2 FYEKMQ (reference sequence). Written as DNA, the CDR3 is TGTGCCAGCAGCATACGGACAGTGAGAAGCACAGATACGCAGTATTTT. It encodes CASSIRTVRSTDTQYF.

As for this clone: A junction boundary mismatches the germline segment, possibly from a read error. The rearrangement uses TRBV11-2 and TRBJ2-4; D gene ambiguous. The germline gives CDR1 SGHAT, CDR2 FQNNGV. The CDR3 is 16 residues long. CDR3 region: CASSVDFKLAKNIQYF. The DNA for the CDR3 is TGTGCCAGCAGCGTAGACTTCAAACTAGCCAAAAACATTCAGTACTTC.

The chain has TRBV11-1 and TRBJ1-1, with a weak D call TRBD1 (6 bases). In germline, CDR1 is SGHAT, CDR2 FQDESV (reference sequence). Trimming stripped 4 bases from V and 5 bases from J, with 14 bases between. The CDR3 has 14 residues. For the CDR3, the DNA is TGTGCCAGCAGCTCACAGGGCGCCGTGACTGAAGCTTTCTTT. Encoded protein: CASSSQGAVTEAFF.

The chain combines TRBV7-8 with TRBJ2-4; TRBD2 matches at 11 bases. Trimming cost V 2 bases and J 1 base; bases outside gene matches: 10. Germline assignment: CDR1 SGHVS and CDR2 FQNEAQ. The CDR3 consists of 19 residues. CDR3: CASSLSLAGGQEAKNIQYF. As DNA, the CDR3 is TGTGCCAGCAGCTTAAGCTTAGCGGGGGGGCAGGAGGCCAAAAACATTCAGTACTTC.

The rearrangement joins TRBV7-8 to TRBJ2-7; possible D gene TRBD1, 6 bases. The CDR3 totals 15 residues. Trimming cost V 5 bases and J 4 bases, with 18 bases left between them. Germline CDR1 SGHVS, CDR2 FQNEAQ. DNA of the CDR3: TGTGCCAGCAGCAAACTCCGGGACACCAAGTACGAGCAGTACGTC. It codes for CASSKLRDTKYEQYV.

CDR3 amino acids: CASTLQGAGHGYTF. In nucleotides, the CDR3 is TGTGCCAGTACACTACAGGGGGCGGGTCACGGCTACACCTTC. The chain employs TRBV10-3 and TRBJ1-2; 9 nucleotides match TRBD1. Trimming at V came to 10 bases and at J to 8 bases, leaving 14 bases not matched to a gene. Per germline, CDR1 ENHRY and CDR2 SYGVKD. The CDR3 length is 14 residues.

V gene TRBV4-1 combines with J gene TRBJ2-2, with 7 bases fitting TRBD1. The CDR3 has 16 residues. Trimming cost V 4 bases and J 1 base; bases outside gene matches: 6. The germline CDR1 and CDR2 sequences are MGHRA and YSYEKL. CDR3 protein: CASSRTGTENTGELFF. In DNA form, the CDR3 reads TGCGCCAGCAGCCGGACCGGGACAGAGAACACCGGGGAGCTGTTTTTT.

DNA for the CDR3: TGTGCCAGTAGTATTATGTCTAGCTCCTACAATGAGCAGTTCTTC. Translated, it gives CASSIMSSSYNEQFF. The chain uses TRBV19 and TRBJ2-1; no definite D call. Trimming pared 3 bases from V and 0 bases from J, leaving 9 bases between. The CDR3 sequence is 15 residues long. Germline CDR1 is LNHDA and CDR2 is SQIVND (reference sequence). Full variable domain (missing parts from reference TRBV19 and TRBJ2-1): DGGITQSPKYLFRKEGQNVTLSCEQNLNHDAMYWYRQDPGQGLRLIYYSQIVNDFQKGDIAEGYSVSREKKESFPLTVTSAQKNPTAFYLCASSIMSSSYNEQFFGPGTRLTVL.

This clone occurred a few times. This rearrangement joins TRBV30 to TRBJ2-2, with D tentatively TRBD2 (5 bases). V gave up 3 bases and J gave up 10 bases, with 9 bases separating them. Germline V gene lookup returns CDR1 GTSNPN and CDR2 SVGIG (reference sequence). The CDR3 length is 11 residues. The chain's CDR3 is CAWSRGLELFF. As DNA, the CDR3 is TGTGCCTGGAGCCGGGGATTGGAGCTGTTTTTT.

The chain uses TRBV27 and TRBJ2-1; 12 nucleotides align to TRBD2. The J segment lost 7 bases and the V segment lost 5 bases, leaving 3 bases of the junction unmatched. Germline V gives CDR1 MNHEY, CDR2 SMNVEV (reference sequence). The CDR3 length is 14 residues. The CDR3 loop is CASSPGLAGNEQFF. The CDR3 nucleotides read TGTGCCAGCAGTCCAGGACTAGCGGGGAATGAGCAGTTCTTC.

V usage is TRBV27 and J usage is TRBJ1-6; 8 nucleotides match TRBD1. After removal of 6 bases from V and 6 bases from J, the junction contained 4 bases not matched to a gene. This CDR3 comprises 14 residues. Germline CDR1 is MNHEY and CDR2 is SMNVEV (reference sequence). This CDR3 is CASRRGQGNSPLHF. DNA for the CDR3: TGTGCCAGCAGGCGCGGACAGGGTAATTCACCCCTCCACTTT.

The CDR3 reads CATSREQGLWGYGYTF. In DNA form, the CDR3 reads TGTGCCACCAGCAGAGAACAGGGGCTTTGGGGCTATGGCTACACCTTC. This chain uses TRBV15 with TRBJ1-2; 7 bases map to TRBD1. CDR1 LNHNV and CDR2 YYDKDF come from the germline V gene (reference sequence). V shed 0 bases, J shed 4 bases, and the junction held 8 bases outside the gene matches. The CDR3 contains 16 residues.

The rearrangement joins TRBV19 to TRBJ2-2, with D uncertain. The CDR3 has 14 residues. The V gene's germline CDR1 is LNHDA and CDR2 SQIVND (reference sequence). V was cut by 5 bases and J by 0 bases, with 7 bases left in between. DNA for the CDR3: TGTGCCAGTAGTGCGCGCCCGAACACCGGGGAGCTGTTTTTT. It translates to CASSARPNTGELFF.

The V gene is TRBV15, the J gene TRBJ2-7; D possibly corresponds to TRBD1 (6 bases). The CDR3 is 16 residues long. Germline CDR1 LNHNV, CDR2 YYDKDF (reference sequence). Trimming removed 1 base from V and 0 bases from J, with 13 bases in between. In DNA, the CDR3 is TGTGCCACCAGCAGAGGACTGAGGGGGAGCTCCTACGAGCAGTACTTC. Its translation: CATSRGLRGSSYEQYF.

This clone was counted between two and nine times. CDR3: CASSLWPVYNSPLHF. The DNA for the CDR3 is TGTGCCAGCAGTTTATGGCCAGTCTATAATTCACCCCTCCACTTT. V is TRBV27 and J is TRBJ1-6; D unclear. Germline V lookup: CDR1 MNHEY, CDR2 SMNVEV (reference sequence). Trimming shortened V by 1 base and J by 3 bases, and 7 bases separated the two germline ends. The length of the CDR3 is 15 residues.

The CDR3 DNA sequence: TGTGCCAGCAGTATCCAGAGACAGGGGGCGCGTGGCTACACCTTC. Its translation: CASSIQRQGARGYTF. V usage is TRBV2 and J usage is TRBJ1-2; 10 bases agree with TRBD1. The CDR3 is made up of 15 amino acids. J lost 7 bases, V lost 5 bases, and 10 bases had no gene match. The germline gives CDR1 SNHLY, CDR2 FYNNEI.